These 8 T cell receptor beta chains share one sample of origin, sequenced in a study of blood T cell repertoires in COVID-19. This table comes from immunoSEQ multiplex PCR, and its TCRdb copy is limited to in-frame clones, with some not included. The sample records hundreds of thousands of clones, over 80% being singletons. Sequencing used peripheral blood. The receptors were sampled from a woman aged 50 to 60 with active or convalescent COVID-19.

This clone was seen a single time. The V call is TRBV7-2, the J call TRBJ2-2, with D maybe TRBD2 (6 bases). V gave up 5 bases and J gave up 1 base, with 11 bases separating them. CDR1 SGHTA and CDR2 FQGNSA come from the germline V gene. The CDR3 has 15 residues. The CDR3 DNA is TGTGCCAGCAGCCCACGGGAGAAGAACACCGGGGAGCTGTTTTTT. It translates to CASSPREKNTGELFF.

The chain combines TRBV5-1 with TRBJ2-3; D possibly corresponds to TRBD2 (6 bases). Trimming pared 0 bases from V and 4 bases from J, leaving 12 bases between. Germline CDR1 and CDR2: SGHRS and YFSETQ. The CDR3 runs to 15 residues. The CDR3 loop is CASSLGLVVADTQYF. The CDR3 bases are TGCGCCAGCAGCTTGGGACTAGTGGTCGCAGATACGCAGTATTTT.

The chain couples TRBV18 to TRBJ1-2; D is possibly TRBD1 (6 bases). Trimming removed 3 bases from V and 4 bases from J, with 12 bases in between. This CDR3 region has 14 residues. From germline, CDR1 is KGHSH and CDR2 LQKENI. The CDR3 sequence is CASSPWDTSYGYTF. DNA for the CDR3: TGTGCCAGCTCACCCTGGGACACTTCCTATGGCTACACCTTC.

This clone was observed a single time. This chain connects TRBV30 to TRBJ1-2; D uncertain. V dropped 0 bases and J dropped 4 bases, with 12 bases sitting between them. Germline loops: CDR1 GTSNPN, CDR2 SVGIG (reference sequence). The CDR3 is 14 residues long. The CDR3 DNA reads as TGTGCCTGGAGTGTAGGCAGGAAGGTCTATGGCTACACCTTC. Its protein is CAWSVGRKVYGYTF.

In this sample, this clone turned up once. V usage is TRBV2 and J usage is TRBJ2-3; D remains ambiguous. V was trimmed by 4 bases and J by 0 bases, leaving 5 bases between them. Per germline, CDR1 SNHLY and CDR2 FYNNEI. CDR3 length: 13 amino acids. The CDR3 sequence is CASSVPSTDTQYF. CDR3 in DNA: TGTGCCAGCAGTGTTCCTAGCACAGATACGCAGTATTTT.

This clone was observed a handful of times. Here the CDR3 DNA reads TGCAGCGGCACTGCAGGGGGCACTGAAGCTTTCTTT. Translated: CSGTAGGTEAFF. The chain uses TRBV29-1 and TRBJ1-1, with 7 bases fitting TRBD1. The V segment lost 7 bases and the J segment 4 bases; nucleotides outside the gene matches: 6. This CDR3 spans 12 amino acids. The germline V gene encodes CDR1 SQVTM and CDR2 ANQGSEA.

This clone was detected a few times. The gene calls are TRBV7-9 and TRBJ1-1; TRBD1 matches 8 bases. The CDR3 is made up of 15 amino acids. V lost 5 bases, J lost 4 bases, and 9 bases stayed unmatched. From germline, CDR1 is SEHNR and CDR2 FQNEAQ (reference sequence). This chain's CDR3 is CASSPGGAEGTEAFF. As DNA, the CDR3 is TGTGCCAGCAGCCCAGGGGGCGCGGAAGGCACTGAAGCTTTCTTT.

The V call is TRBV12-3 or TRBV12-4, the J call TRBJ1-1; D uncertain. The CDR3 totals 11 residues. Trimming took 3 bases from V and 10 from J, leaving 9 bases between them. In DNA, the CDR3 is TGTGCCAGCAGTTTGCGGGGAGGAGCTTTCTTT. It is translated as CASSLRGGAFF.